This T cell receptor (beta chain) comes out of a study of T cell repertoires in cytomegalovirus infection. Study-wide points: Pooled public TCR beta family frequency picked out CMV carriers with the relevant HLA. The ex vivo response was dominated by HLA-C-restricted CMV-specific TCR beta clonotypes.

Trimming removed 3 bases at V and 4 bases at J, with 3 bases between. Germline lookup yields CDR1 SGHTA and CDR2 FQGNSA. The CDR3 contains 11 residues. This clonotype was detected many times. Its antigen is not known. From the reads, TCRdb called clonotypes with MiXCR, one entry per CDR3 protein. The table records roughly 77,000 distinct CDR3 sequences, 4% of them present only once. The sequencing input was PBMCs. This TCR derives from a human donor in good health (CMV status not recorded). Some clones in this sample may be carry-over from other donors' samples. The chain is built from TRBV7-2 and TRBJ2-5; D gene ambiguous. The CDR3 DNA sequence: TGTGCCAGCAGCTTTCTAGAGACCCAGTACTTC. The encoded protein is CASSFLETQYF.